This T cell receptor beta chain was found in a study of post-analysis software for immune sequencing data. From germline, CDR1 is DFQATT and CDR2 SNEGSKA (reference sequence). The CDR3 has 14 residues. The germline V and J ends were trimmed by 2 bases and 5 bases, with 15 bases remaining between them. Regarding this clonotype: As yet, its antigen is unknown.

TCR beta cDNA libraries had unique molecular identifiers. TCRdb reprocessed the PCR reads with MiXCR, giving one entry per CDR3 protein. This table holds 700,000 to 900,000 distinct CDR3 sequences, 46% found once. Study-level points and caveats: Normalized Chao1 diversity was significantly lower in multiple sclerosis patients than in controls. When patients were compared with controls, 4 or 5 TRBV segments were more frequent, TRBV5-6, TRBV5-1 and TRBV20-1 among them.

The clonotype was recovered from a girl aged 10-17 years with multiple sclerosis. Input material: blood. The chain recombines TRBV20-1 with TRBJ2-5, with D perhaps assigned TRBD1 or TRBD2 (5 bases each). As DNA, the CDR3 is TGCAGTGCTAGAAGGGCATCAGGGAGTGAGACCCAGTACTTC. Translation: CSARRASGSETQYF.